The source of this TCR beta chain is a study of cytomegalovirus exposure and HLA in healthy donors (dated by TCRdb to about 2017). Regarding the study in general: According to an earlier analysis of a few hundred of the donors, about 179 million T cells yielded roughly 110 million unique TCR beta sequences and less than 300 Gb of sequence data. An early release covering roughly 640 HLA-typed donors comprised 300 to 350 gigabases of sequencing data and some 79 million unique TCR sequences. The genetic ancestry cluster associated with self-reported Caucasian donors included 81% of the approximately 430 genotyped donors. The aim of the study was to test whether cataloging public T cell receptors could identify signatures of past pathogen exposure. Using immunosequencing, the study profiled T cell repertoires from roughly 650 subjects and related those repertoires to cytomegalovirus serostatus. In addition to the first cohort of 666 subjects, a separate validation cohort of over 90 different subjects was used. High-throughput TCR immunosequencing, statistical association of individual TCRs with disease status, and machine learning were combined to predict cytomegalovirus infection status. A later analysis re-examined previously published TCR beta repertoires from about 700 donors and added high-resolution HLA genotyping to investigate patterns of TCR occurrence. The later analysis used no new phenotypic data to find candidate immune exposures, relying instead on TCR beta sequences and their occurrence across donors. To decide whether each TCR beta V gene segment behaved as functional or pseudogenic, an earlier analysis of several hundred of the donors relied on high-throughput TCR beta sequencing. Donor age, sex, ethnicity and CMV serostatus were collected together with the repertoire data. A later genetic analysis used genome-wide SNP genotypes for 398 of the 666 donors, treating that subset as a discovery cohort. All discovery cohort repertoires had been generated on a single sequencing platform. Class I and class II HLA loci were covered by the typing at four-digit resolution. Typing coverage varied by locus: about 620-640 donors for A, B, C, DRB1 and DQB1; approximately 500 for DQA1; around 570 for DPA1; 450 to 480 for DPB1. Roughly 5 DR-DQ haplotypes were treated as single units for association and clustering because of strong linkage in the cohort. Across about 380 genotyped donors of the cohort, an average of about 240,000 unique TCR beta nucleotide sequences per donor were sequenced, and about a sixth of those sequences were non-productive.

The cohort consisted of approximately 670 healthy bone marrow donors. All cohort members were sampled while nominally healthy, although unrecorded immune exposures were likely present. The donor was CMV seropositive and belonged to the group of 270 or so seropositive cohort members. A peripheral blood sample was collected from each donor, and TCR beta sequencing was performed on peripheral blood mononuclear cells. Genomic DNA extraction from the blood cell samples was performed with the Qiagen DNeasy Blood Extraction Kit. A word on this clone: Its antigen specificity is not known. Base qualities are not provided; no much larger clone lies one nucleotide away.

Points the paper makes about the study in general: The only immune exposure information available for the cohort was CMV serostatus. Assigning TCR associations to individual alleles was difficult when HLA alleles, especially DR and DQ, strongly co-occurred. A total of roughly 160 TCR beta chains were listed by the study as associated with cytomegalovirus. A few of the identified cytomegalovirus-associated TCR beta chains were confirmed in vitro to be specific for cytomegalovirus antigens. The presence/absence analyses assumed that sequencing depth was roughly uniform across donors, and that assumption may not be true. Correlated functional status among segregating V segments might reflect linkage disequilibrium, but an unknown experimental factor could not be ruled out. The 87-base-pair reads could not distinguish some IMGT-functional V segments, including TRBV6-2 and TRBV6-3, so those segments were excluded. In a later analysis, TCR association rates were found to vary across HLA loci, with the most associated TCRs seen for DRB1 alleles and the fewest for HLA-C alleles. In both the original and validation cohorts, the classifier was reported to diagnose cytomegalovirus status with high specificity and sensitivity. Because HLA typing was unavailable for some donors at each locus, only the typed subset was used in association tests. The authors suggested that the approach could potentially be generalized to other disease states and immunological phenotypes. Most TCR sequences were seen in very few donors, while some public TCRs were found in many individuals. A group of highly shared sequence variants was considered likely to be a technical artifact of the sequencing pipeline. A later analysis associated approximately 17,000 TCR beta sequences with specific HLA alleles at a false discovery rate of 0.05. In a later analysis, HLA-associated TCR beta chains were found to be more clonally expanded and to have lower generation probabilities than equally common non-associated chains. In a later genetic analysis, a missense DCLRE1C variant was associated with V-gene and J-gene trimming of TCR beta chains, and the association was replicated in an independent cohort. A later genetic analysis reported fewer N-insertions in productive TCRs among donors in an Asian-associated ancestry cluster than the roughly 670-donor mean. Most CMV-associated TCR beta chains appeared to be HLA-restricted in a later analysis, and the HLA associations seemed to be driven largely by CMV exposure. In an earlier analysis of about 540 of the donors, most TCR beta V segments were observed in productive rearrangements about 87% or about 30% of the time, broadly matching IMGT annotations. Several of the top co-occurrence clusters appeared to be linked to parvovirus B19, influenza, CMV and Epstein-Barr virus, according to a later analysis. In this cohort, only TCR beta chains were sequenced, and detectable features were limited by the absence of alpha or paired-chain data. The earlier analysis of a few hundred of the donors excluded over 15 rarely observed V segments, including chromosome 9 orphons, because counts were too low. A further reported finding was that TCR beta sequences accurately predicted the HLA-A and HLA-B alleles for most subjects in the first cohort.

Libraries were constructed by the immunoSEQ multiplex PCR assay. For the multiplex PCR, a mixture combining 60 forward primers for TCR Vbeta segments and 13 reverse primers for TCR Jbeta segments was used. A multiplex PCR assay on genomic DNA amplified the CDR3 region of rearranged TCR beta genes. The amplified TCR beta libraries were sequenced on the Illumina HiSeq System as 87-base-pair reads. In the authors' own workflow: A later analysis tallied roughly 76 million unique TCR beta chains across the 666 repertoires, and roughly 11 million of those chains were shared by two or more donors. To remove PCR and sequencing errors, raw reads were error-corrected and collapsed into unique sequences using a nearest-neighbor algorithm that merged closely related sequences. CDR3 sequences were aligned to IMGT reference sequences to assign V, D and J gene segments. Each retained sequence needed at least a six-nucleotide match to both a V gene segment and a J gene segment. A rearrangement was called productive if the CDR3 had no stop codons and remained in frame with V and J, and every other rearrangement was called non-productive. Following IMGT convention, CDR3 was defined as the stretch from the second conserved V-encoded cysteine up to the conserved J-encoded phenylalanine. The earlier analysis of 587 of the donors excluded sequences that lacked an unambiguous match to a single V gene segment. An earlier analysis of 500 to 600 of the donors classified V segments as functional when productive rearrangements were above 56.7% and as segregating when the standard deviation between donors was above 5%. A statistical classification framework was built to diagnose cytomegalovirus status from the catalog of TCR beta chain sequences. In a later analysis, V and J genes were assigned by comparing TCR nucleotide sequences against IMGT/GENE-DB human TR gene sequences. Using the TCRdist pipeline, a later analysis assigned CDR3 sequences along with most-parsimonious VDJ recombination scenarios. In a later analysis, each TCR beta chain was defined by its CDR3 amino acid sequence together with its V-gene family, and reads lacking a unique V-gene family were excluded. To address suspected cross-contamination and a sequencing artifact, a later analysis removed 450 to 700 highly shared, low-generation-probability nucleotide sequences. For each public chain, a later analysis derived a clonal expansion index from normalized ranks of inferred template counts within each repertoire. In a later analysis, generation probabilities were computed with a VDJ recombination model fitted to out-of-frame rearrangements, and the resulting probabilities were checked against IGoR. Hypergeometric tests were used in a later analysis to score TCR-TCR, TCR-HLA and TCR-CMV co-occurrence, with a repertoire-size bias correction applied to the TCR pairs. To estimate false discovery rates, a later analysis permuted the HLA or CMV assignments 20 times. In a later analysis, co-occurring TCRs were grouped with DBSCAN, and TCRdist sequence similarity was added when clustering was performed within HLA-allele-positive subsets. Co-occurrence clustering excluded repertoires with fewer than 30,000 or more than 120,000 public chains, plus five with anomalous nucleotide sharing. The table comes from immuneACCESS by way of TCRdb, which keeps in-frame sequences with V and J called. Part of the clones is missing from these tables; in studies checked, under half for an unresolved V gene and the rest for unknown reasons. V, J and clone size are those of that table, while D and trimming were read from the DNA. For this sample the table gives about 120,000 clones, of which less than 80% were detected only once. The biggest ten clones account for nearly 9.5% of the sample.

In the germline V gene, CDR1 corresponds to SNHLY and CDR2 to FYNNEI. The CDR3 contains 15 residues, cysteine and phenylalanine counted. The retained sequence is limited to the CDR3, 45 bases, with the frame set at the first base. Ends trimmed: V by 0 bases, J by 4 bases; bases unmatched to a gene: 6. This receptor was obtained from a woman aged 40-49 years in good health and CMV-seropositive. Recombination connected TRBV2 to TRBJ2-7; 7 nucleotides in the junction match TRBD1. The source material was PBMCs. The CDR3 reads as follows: CASSEATTGVYEQYF. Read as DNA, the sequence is TGTGCCAGCAGTGAAGCGACTACAGGGGTTTACGAGCAGTACTTC.